These 30 T cell receptor beta chains were sequenced from one sample in a study of CD8+CD57+ T cells in acquired aplastic anemia. Patients who underwent sequencing had shown CD8+CD57+ cell expansion by flow cytometry. TCR beta VDJ combinations and CDR3 sequences were profiled from genomic DNA. A single record per CDR3 protein comes from TCRdb applying MiXCR to the reads. The table records 150,000 to 200,000 distinct CDR3 sequences, approximately 52% of them present only once. The sequencing input was sorted CD4+, CD8+, or CD8+CD57+ T cells (not recorded which) from PBMCs. These receptors originate from a human donor with aplastic anemia.

J is TRBJ2-5 and V is TRBV5-5; no clear D gene. Trimming took 2 bases from V and 4 from J, leaving 15 bases between them. The CDR3 is 15 residues long. Germline CDR1 SGHKS, CDR2 YYEKEE (reference sequence). The chain's CDR3 is CASSFMSLVGETQYF. As DNA, the CDR3 is TGTGCCAGCAGCTTTATGTCCTTAGTCGGAGAGACCCAGTACTTC.

This clonotype is categorized as medium-sized. The genes are TRBV7-7 and TRBJ1-2; D ambiguous. Germline CDR1 and CDR2: SSHAT and FNYEAQ (reference sequence). Trimming cost V 5 bases and J 6 bases, with 19 bases left between them. The CDR3 totals 15 residues. The CDR3 region is CASSPPVISEDGYTF. CDR3 in DNA: TGTGCCAGCAGCCCCCCCGTTATCTCGGAGGATGGCTACACCTTC.

This clonotype has ten or more counts. The rearrangement joins TRBV7-2 to TRBJ2-1, with 16 bases aligning to TRBD2. V was pared by 5 bases and J by 14 bases, with 6 bases of the junction left unmatched. This CDR3 region has 14 residues. The V gene's germline CDR1 is SGHTA and CDR2 FQGNSA. CDR3 sequence (DNA): TGTGCCAGCAGCAAGGGACTAGCGGGGGGGCCGGAGTTCTTC. This sequence encodes CASSKGLAGGPEFF.

J is TRBJ2-3 and V is TRBV15; TRBD2 is a possible D gene (5 bases). Germline CDR1 is LNHNV and CDR2 is YYDKDF (reference sequence). The V and J ends lost 1 base and 4 bases respectively, with 9 bases between them. The CDR3 sequence is 14 residues long. CDR3 coding DNA: TGTGCCACCAGCAGAGGGGAGTTGCCAGATACGCAGTATTTT. Translation gives CATSRGELPDTQYF.

This clonotype turned up a few times. The chain has TRBV14 and TRBJ2-7; no clear D gene. This CDR3 is built from 11 residues. V was pared by 1 base and J by 6 bases, with 4 bases between. Germline loops: CDR1 SGHDN, CDR2 FVKESK. The chain's CDR3 is CASSQVFEQYF. The CDR3 nucleotides are TGTGCCAGCAGCCAAGTTTTCGAGCAGTACTTC.

This rearrangement joins TRBV7-8 to TRBJ1-6, with 9 nucleotides matching TRBD1. The CDR3 is 13 residues long. Germline V CDR1 and CDR2: SGHVS, FQNEAQ. V was pared by 5 bases and J by 11 bases, with 4 bases of the junction left unmatched. CDR3 protein: CASSTGQGPPLHF. The CDR3 nucleotides read TGTGCCAGCAGCACGGGACAGGGACCACCCCTCCACTTT. The whole variable domain, remainder taken from reference TRBV7-8 and TRBJ1-6, is GAGVSQSPRYKVAKRGQDVALRCDPISGHVSLFWYQQALGQGPEFLTYFQNEAQLDKSGLPSDRFFAERPEGSVSTLKIQRTQQEDSAVYLCASSTGQGPPLHFGNGTRLTVT.

To note about this clonotype: Because the CDR3 is missing its conserved closing phenylalanine or tryptophan, this is likely a read error. The DNA is omitted, as the CDR3 cannot be located on it reliably, and the CDR3 follows TCRdb's listing. The J gene is TRBJ1-1, the V gene TRBV19. The germline V gene encodes CDR1 LNHDA and CDR2 SQIVND (reference sequence). The CDR3 region is 8 residues in length, termini included. CDR3 sequence reads: CASSKIRS.

The J gene is TRBJ1-5, the V gene TRBV29-1; D unresolved. The CDR3 is 16 amino acids. Germline V CDR1 and CDR2: SQVTM, ANQGSEA. V dropped 1 base and J dropped 0 bases, with 13 bases sitting between them. CDR3 coding DNA: TGCAGCGTTGAAGGTAGCGATCGTGATAGCAATCAGCCCCAGCATTTT. Translating gives CSVEGSDRDSNQPQHF.

Here the CDR3 DNA reads TGCAGCGTTGAGGGACAGGGAAATCAGCCCCAGCATTTT. Translating gives CSVEGQGNQPQHF. J is TRBJ1-5 and V is TRBV29-1; 9 bases align to TRBD1. Germline V gene data show CDR1 as SQVTM and CDR2 as ANQGSEA. V dropped 3 bases and J dropped 4; count of bases not matched to a gene: 1. The CDR3 loop spans 13 amino acids.

This chain uses TRBV19 with TRBJ1-6; 9 bases match TRBD1. The ends lost 9 bases at V and 2 bases at J; junction bases unmatched: 5. Germline CDR1 reads LNHDA; CDR2 reads SQIVND (reference sequence). The CDR3 has 15 residues. CDR3 sequence (DNA): TGTGCCAGCGGCACAGGGGGCGCCTATAATTCACCCCTCCACTTT. Translation gives CASGTGGAYNSPLHF.

With respect to this clonotype: One end of the junction does not line up with germline, which may come from a read error. The J gene is TRBJ2-7, the V gene TRBV20-1; no reliable D call. The CDR3 has 13 residues. Germline CDR1 and CDR2: DFQATT and SNEGSKA (reference sequence). The CDR3 DNA sequence: TGCAGTGCTAGAGAGGCTAGGAATTACGATCAGTACTTC. It codes for CSAREARNYDQYF.

The chain joins TRBV19 to TRBJ1-2, with 9 bases aligning to TRBD1. Per germline, CDR1 LNHDA and CDR2 SQIVND (reference sequence). The CDR3 loop spans 14 amino acids. J lost 5 bases, V lost 7 bases, and 8 bases had no gene match. The CDR3 region is CASTVGDRVYGYTF. The CDR3 DNA sequence: TGTGCCAGTACGGTCGGGGACAGGGTATATGGCTACACCTTC.

This clonotype was counted between two and nine times. This sequence joins TRBV28 and TRBJ1-2, with 7 bases that match TRBD1. In germline, CDR1 is MDHEN, CDR2 SYDVKM. There are 14 residues in the CDR3. V dropped 8 bases and J dropped 6; count of bases not matched to a gene: 12. The CDR3 loop reads CASSPGQKIDGYTF. The DNA for the CDR3 is TGTGCCAGCTCCCCGGGACAGAAGATCGATGGCTACACCTTC.

This clonotype occurred a few times. This chain joins TRBV7-6 and TRBJ2-7; D gene ambiguous. The germline V gene encodes CDR1 SGHVS and CDR2 FNYEAQ. V was clipped by 1 base and J by 5 bases, with 6 bases between them. The CDR3 runs to 12 residues. CDR3 residues: CASSLVLNEQYF. The DNA for the CDR3 is TGTGCCAGCAGCTTAGTGTTGAACGAGCAGTACTTC. Together with reference TRBV7-6 and TRBJ2-7, the CDR3 gives the full variable domain: GAGVSQSPRYKVTKRGQDVALRCDPISGHVSLYWYRQALGQGPEFLTYFNYEAQQDKSGLPNDRFSAERPEGSISTLTIQRTEQRDSAMYRCASSLVLNEQYFGPGTRLTVT.

This clonotype was counted ten times or more. The rearrangement joins TRBV5-5 to TRBJ1-1; no firm D call. The germline V and J ends were trimmed by 0 bases and 0 bases, with 3 bases remaining between them. This CDR3 contains 13 residues. Germline loops: CDR1 SGHKS, CDR2 YYEKEE (reference sequence). For the CDR3, the DNA is TGTGCCAGCAGCTTGGTTTTGAACACTGAAGCTTTCTTT. This codes for CASSLVLNTEAFF.

The chain recombines TRBV4-1 with TRBJ2-7; 11 bases map to TRBD1. Trimming cost V 0 bases and J 5 bases; bases outside gene matches: 6. The CDR3 spans 16 residues. Germline assignment: CDR1 MGHRA and CDR2 YSYEKL. This CDR3 reads CASSQDEDRGRHEQYF. The DNA for the CDR3 is TGCGCCAGCAGCCAAGATGAGGACAGGGGGCGTCACGAGCAGTACTTC.

The chain combines TRBV4-1 with TRBJ2-5, with 9 bases that match TRBD2. The DNA matches TRBJ2-1 better at its end, which makes the J call doubtful. CDR1 and CDR2 from the germline V gene are MGHRA and YSYEKL. The CDR3 extends over 16 amino acids. The CDR3 protein is CASSRAGGPTYNEQFF. CDR3 in DNA: TGCGCCAGCAGCCGGGCGGGGGGGCCGACCTACAATGAGCAGTTCTTC.

The chain couples TRBV7-8 to TRBJ2-5; D might be TRBD1 or TRBD2, each matching 6 bases. The V gene's germline CDR1 is SGHVS and CDR2 FQNEAQ. The CDR3 runs to 15 residues. V gave up 8 bases and J gave up 5 bases, with 21 bases separating them. In nucleotides, the CDR3 is TGTGCCAGCGCCGACCGGAGGGGGATCTACGAGACCCAGTACTTC. It codes for CASADRRGIYETQYF.

This sequence joins TRBV5-4 and TRBJ1-1, with D possibly TRBD1 on 6 matching bases. CDR3 length: 13 residues. From germline, CDR1 is SGHNT and CDR2 YYREEE (reference sequence). V was shortened by 4 bases and J by 6 bases, with 13 bases between the two germline ends. The CDR3: CASSRRDIAEAFF. The CDR3 nucleotides are TGTGCCAGCAGCCGCCGGGACATCGCTGAAGCTTTCTTT.

This rearrangement joins TRBV4-2 to TRBJ2-7; TRBD2 agrees at 12 bases. Germline loops: CDR1 LGHNA, CDR2 YNFKEQ. J lost 6 bases, V lost 1 base, and 4 bases had no gene match. CDR3 size: 15 residues. The CDR3 loop is CASSQGLAGGLEQYF. The CDR3, as DNA: TGTGCCAGCAGCCAAGGTCTAGCGGGGGGGCTCGAGCAGTACTTC.

V is TRBV20-1 and J is TRBJ2-7, with TRBD1 matching 8 bases. The germline V gene has CDR1 DFQATT and CDR2 SNEGSKA (reference sequence). Trimming removed 6 bases from V and 2 bases from J; junction bases left unmatched: 6. The CDR3 runs to 13 residues. CDR3 nucleotides: TGCAGTGCAGAGGGACAGGAAACCTACGAGCAGTACTTC. It translates to CSAEGQETYEQYF.

The rearrangement links TRBV13 to TRBJ2-5; 13 bases are shared with TRBD2. CDR1 is PRHDT, CDR2 FYEKMQ, per germline (reference sequence). There are 17 residues in the CDR3. Germline trimming cut 0 bases from V and 5 bases from J; bases unmatched to any gene: 6. The chain's CDR3 is CASSLGLAGGPDETQYF. CDR3 DNA sequence: TGTGCCAGCAGCTTAGGACTAGCGGGAGGGCCAGACGAGACCCAGTACTTC.

This clonotype was picked up many times. The chain has TRBV7-1 and TRBJ2-2; maybe TRBD1 (6 bases). TRBV7-1 is noted as an ORF with a role that remains uncertain. V gave up 6 bases and J gave up 6 bases, with 29 bases separating them. This CDR3 has 19 amino acids. CDR3 region: CASRNPPRNSGTPAGELFF. The CDR3, as DNA: TGTGCCAGCAGAAACCCTCCTAGAAATTCCGGGACACCGGCCGGGGAGCTGTTTTTT.

The rearrangement uses TRBV7-3 and TRBJ1-1, with D possibly being TRBD1 (5 bases). The V gene's germline CDR1 is SGHTA and CDR2 FQGTGA. V dropped 1 base and J dropped 6 bases, with 9 bases sitting between them. The CDR3 is 13 amino acids. The CDR3 region has the DNA TGTGCCAGCAGCTTAAGACCGACAGCTGAAGCTTTCTTT. Encoded protein: CASSLRPTAEAFF.

Note on this clonotype: A much larger clonotype is one base distant, so this may be a read error. The chain combines TRBV6-2 or TRBV6-3 with TRBJ1-1; D not certain. V shed 6 bases and J shed 9 bases, with 14 bases lying between them. The CDR3 has 12 amino acids. Per the germline V gene, CDR1 is MNHEY and CDR2 is SVGEGT. The CDR3 spells CASSTPGSQAFF. The CDR3 nucleotides are TGTGCCAGCAGCACACCGGGATCCCAAGCTTTCTTT.

The chain is built from TRBV28 and TRBJ2-5; no clear D gene. The germline V and J ends were trimmed by 7 bases and 7 bases, with 16 bases remaining between them. The germline V gene encodes CDR1 MDHEN and CDR2 SYDVKM. There are 13 residues in the CDR3. This CDR3 is CASTPTRVGTQYF. The DNA of the CDR3 is TGTGCCAGCACCCCAACCCGGGTGGGGACCCAGTACTTC.

This clonotype was seen ten or more times. This rearrangement joins TRBV9 to TRBJ2-3, with TRBD2 identical over 11 bases. V gave up 0 bases and J gave up 4 bases; unmatched junction bases: 4. Germline loops: CDR1 SGDLS, CDR2 YYNGEE. This CDR3 has 16 amino acids. CDR3 residues: CASSVGSSGGSDTQYF. The CDR3 bases are TGTGCCAGCAGCGTAGGATCTAGCGGGGGGTCAGATACGCAGTATTTT.

To note about this clonotype: No conserved phenylalanine or tryptophan is present at the end of the CDR3, so a read error is the likely explanation. It is unclear where the CDR3 begins or ends on the DNA, so no DNA is shown, and the CDR3 is as TCRdb lists it. This chain links TRBV10-3 with TRBJ1-6. Germline assignment: CDR1 ENHRY and CDR2 SYGVKD. The CDR3 spans 9 residues, counting both ends. This CDR3 reads CAISVGPSS.

The gene calls are TRBV20-1 and TRBJ2-7; D possibly uses TRBD1 or TRBD2 (5 bases each). The germline gives CDR1 DFQATT, CDR2 SNEGSKA (reference sequence). This CDR3 comprises 14 residues. V dropped 4 bases and J dropped 0 bases, with 13 bases sitting between them. The CDR3 region is CSAIPYGASYEQYF. CDR3 coding DNA: TGCAGTGCTATTCCCTACGGGGCCTCCTACGAGCAGTACTTC.

A few counts support this clonotype. This chain joins TRBV19 and TRBJ1-1; D might be TRBD1 (6 bases). Germline assignment: CDR1 LNHDA and CDR2 SQIVND (reference sequence). Trimming left V 1 base short and J 5 bases short, with 14 bases between. The CDR3 runs to 15 residues. The CDR3 region has the DNA TGTGCCAGTAGTATAGTTGGGGGGCGCAGGACTGAAGCTTTCTTT. Protein sequence: CASSIVGGRRTEAFF.